A selection of T cell receptor beta chains follows, all from one sample in a study of tumor-infiltrating lymphocytes in localized non-small cell lung cancer. Generated by immunoSEQ multiplex PCR, the TCRdb table keeps only in-frame clones and is missing some. The repertoire consists of 2,500 to 3,000 clones, with less than 75% occurring once and the leading ten covering less than 10%. Sample: uninvolved lung tissue not adjacent to the tumor. The receptors come from a human donor with non-small cell lung cancer. CDR3s include the opening cysteine and the closing phenylalanine or tryptophan. Fields, in order: V gene, clone size, J gene, D gene, CDR3 DNA, CDR3 protein. D genes are given only for firm matches. Clone size is shown for a subset of rows, as once, few, many or a class of expanded clone.

TRBV28	NA	TRBJ2-5	TRBD2	TGTGCCAGCCGCGCTTCCGGGGGGGAGACCCAGTACTTC	CASRASGGETQYF
TRBV7-8	NA	TRBJ1-1	NA	TGTGCCAGCAGCTTGGACACTGAAGCTTTCTTT	CASSLDTEAFF
TRBV10-3	NA	TRBJ2-1	TRBD1	TGTGCCATCGGGACAGACGACCCGACCTACAATGAGCAGTTCTTC	CAIGTDDPTYNEQFF
TRBV6-1	NA	TRBJ2-7	TRBD1	TGTGCCAGCAGACCAGCGACAGGGCCCGACGAGCAGTACTTC	CASRPATGPDEQYF
TRBV19	few	TRBJ1-1	NA	TGTGCCAGTAGTGGGTCAGGGGTCCCGAACACTGAAGCTTTCTTT	CASSGSGVPNTEAFF
TRBV30	NA	TRBJ2-3	TRBD2	TGTGCCCTCCAACTAGCGGGACATACGCAGTATTTT	CALQLAGHTQYF
TRBV11-1	few	TRBJ2-3	NA	TGTGCCAGCAGCTTAGGAACGTACACAGATACGCAGTATTTT	CASSLGTYTDTQYF
TRBV4-2	NA	TRBJ1-2	NA	TGTGCCAGCAGCCAAGAAATTAGTCCAGGGGCTTATGGCTACACCTTC	CASSQEISPGAYGYTF
TRBV5-1	NA	TRBJ2-3	NA	TGCGCCAGCAGCTTGGGTTTGGATACGCAGTATTTT	CASSLGLDTQYF
TRBV2	NA	TRBJ1-1	NA	TGTGCCAGCAGTGGACGTTTCGGGAACACTGAAGCTTTCTTT	CASSGRFGNTEAFF
TRBV28	NA	TRBJ1-2	NA	TGTGCCAGCAGTTTTCCCGGGCTAGTTAACTATGGCTACACCTTC	CASSFPGLVNYGYTF
TRBV11-2	NA	TRBJ2-1	TRBD2	TGTGCCAGCAGCTTAAGACTAGCGGGAATATACAATGAGCAGTTCTTC	CASSLRLAGIYNEQFF
TRBV2	NA	TRBJ2-7	NA	TGTGCCAGCAGACAGTTCTACGAGCAGTACTTC	CASRQFYEQYF
TRBV6-1	NA	TRBJ1-1	TRBD1	TGTGCCACCTCTAGCCCAAACAGGGGTACTGAAGCTTTCTTT	CATSSPNRGTEAFF
TRBV5-1	large	TRBJ2-5	NA	TGCGCCAGCAGCCTAGCCGCCGGGGTCGGAGAGACCCAGTACTTC	CASSLAAGVGETQYF
TRBV28	large	TRBJ2-7	NA	TGTGCCAGCCAGGGTTCCTACGAGCAGTACTTC	CASQGSYEQYF
TRBV11-2	NA	TRBJ2-3	NA	TGTGCCAGCAGCTTAACAGGGACAGATACGCAGTATTTT	CASSLTGTDTQYF
TRBV6-6	NA	TRBJ1-2	TRBD1	TGTGCCAGCAGCAGCGGGACAGCTAACTATGGCTACACCTTC	CASSSGTANYGYTF
TRBV28	few	TRBJ1-4	TRBD1	TGTGCCAGCAGTAGGGGGCGTGATGAAAAACTGTTTTTT	CASSRGRDEKLFF
TRBV30	NA	TRBJ1-2	TRBD1	TGTGCCTGGAGTGTAACAGGGGGAGCTAACTATGGCTACACCTTC	CAWSVTGGANYGYTF
TRBV19	once	TRBJ2-5	NA	TGTGCCAGTAGTATAGGCAGGCAAGAGACCCAGTACTTC	CASSIGRQETQYF
TRBV29-1	NA	TRBJ2-2	NA	TGCAGCGTTGAAGTAAGATCGAACACCGGGGAGCTGTTTTTT	CSVEVRSNTGELFF
TRBV28	NA	TRBJ2-5	NA	TGTGCCAGCAGTACCAGGGTGGGGCAAGAGACCCAGTACTTC	CASSTRVGQETQYF